The 15 T cell receptor beta chains given below trace back to one sample, sequenced in a study of neurological immune-mediated disorders. From the 5' RACE reads, TCRdb called clonotypes with MiXCR, one entry per CDR3 protein. The data contain 65,000 to 90,000 distinct CDR3 sequences, approximately 5% of them singletons. The specimen sequenced was PBMCs. The receptor source for this set is a woman younger than 45 with multiple sclerosis.

This clonotype was recorded many times. For the CDR3, the DNA is TGTGCCACCAGTGGAAGCGGAGACTCTGGGGCCAACGTCCTGACTTTC. It specifies CATSGSGDSGANVLTF. The V call is TRBV24-1, the J call TRBJ2-6; maybe TRBD2 (5 bases). V was cut by 5 bases and J by 0 bases, with 10 bases left in between. The CDR3 extends over 16 amino acids. The germline V gene encodes CDR1 KGHDR and CDR2 SFDVKD.

V usage is TRBV7-2 and J usage is TRBJ2-7; D unresolved. There are 15 residues in the CDR3. V lost 0 bases, J lost 2 bases, and 11 bases lay in between. Germline V gives CDR1 SGHTA, CDR2 FQGNSA. This CDR3 is CASSLAHGPAYEQYF. CDR3 DNA: TGTGCCAGCAGCTTAGCTCACGGGCCCGCCTACGAGCAGTACTTC.

This clonotype was observed many times. V gene TRBV21-1 combines with J gene TRBJ2-5; the table's D call of TRBD2 was not tested on the DNA. TRBV21-1 is a known pseudogene. This CDR3 is 16 amino acids long. This CDR3 reads CASSKLAGGPGETQYF. CDR3 sequence (DNA): TGTGCCAGCAGCAAGCTAGCGGGAGGGCCAGGGGAGACCCAGTACTTC.

The rearrangement joins TRBV2 to TRBJ1-2; 7 bases agree with TRBD1. Germline assignment: CDR1 SNHLY and CDR2 FYNNEI. The trim removed 6 bases at V and 1 base at J, leaving 8 bases unmatched. The CDR3 covers 15 residues. CDR3 in DNA: TGTGCCAGCAGCGTAGACAGGGTCGGTAACTATGGCTACACCTTC. Translating it yields CASSVDRVGNYGYTF.

This clonotype occurred many times. This sequence joins TRBV20-1 and TRBJ1-6; D might be TRBD1 (5 bases). Between the trimmed V and J ends, which lost 2 bases and 0 bases, there was a span of 8 bases. This CDR3 is 15 amino acids long. Germline CDR1 is DFQATT and CDR2 is SNEGSKA (reference sequence). This chain's CDR3 is CSARQGSSYNSPLHF. The CDR3 coding sequence is TGCAGTGCTAGACAGGGAAGCTCCTATAATTCACCCCTCCACTTT.

The gene calls are TRBV3-1 and TRBJ1-5, with D unclear. The CDR3 has 16 amino acids. Germline CDR1 reads LGHDT; CDR2 reads YNNKEL (reference sequence). Trimming took off 0 bases at V and 2 bases at J, with 11 bases between the two ends. The CDR3 bases are TGTGCCAGCAGCCAAGATTTGGGAGATGGCAATCAGCCCCAGCATTTT. This encodes CASSQDLGDGNQPQHF. The entire variable domain, with the rest obtained from reference TRBV3-1 and TRBJ1-5, is as follows: DTAVSQTPKYLVTQMGNDKSIKCEQNLGHDTMYWYKQDSKKFLKIMFSYNNKELIINETVPNRFSPKSPDKAHLNLHINSLELGDSAVYFCASSQDLGDGNQPQHFGDGTRLSIL.

This clonotype was detected a few times. This chain links TRBV5-1 with TRBJ2-5; 7 bases fit TRBD1. The CDR3 runs 15 residues. CDR1 SGHRS and CDR2 YFSETQ come from the germline V gene. Trimming removed 4 bases from V and 2 bases from J; junction bases left unmatched: 8. CDR3 sequence reads: CASSRWTGLQETQYF. Written as DNA, the CDR3 is TGCGCCAGCAGCCGGTGGACAGGCCTACAAGAGACCCAGTACTTC.

There are many counts of this clonotype. The J gene is TRBJ2-1, the V gene TRBV7-9, with D possibly TRBD2 on 5 matching bases. From germline, CDR1 is SEHNR and CDR2 FQNEAQ (reference sequence). This CDR3 contains 16 residues. V shed 7 bases and J shed 2 bases, with 18 bases lying between them. The CDR3 nucleotides are TGTGCCAGCACCGGAGAGGACTCCCGGGCCTACAATGAGCAGTTCTTC. As protein: CASTGEDSRAYNEQFF.

This clonotype was recorded at least ten times. The chain links TRBV5-4 to TRBJ2-3, with unresolved D. The CDR3 is 12 amino acids. CDR1 is SGHNT and CDR2 is YYREEE in the germline V gene (reference sequence). The germline V and J ends were trimmed by 5 bases and 6 bases, with 10 bases remaining between them. The DNA for the CDR3 is TGTGCCAGCAGTGGCGATAGTGATACGCAGTATTTT. Translated, it gives CASSGDSDTQYF.

This clonotype was seen at least ten times. This chain uses TRBV29-1 with TRBJ1-1; D not resolved. The CDR3 sequence is 12 residues long. V was shortened by 5 bases and J by 0 bases, with 7 bases between the two germline ends. Germline V gives CDR1 SQVTM, CDR2 ANQGSEA. The CDR3 sequence: CSVSLVNTEAFF. The CDR3 nucleotides read TGCAGCGTTTCCCTGGTGAACACTGAAGCTTTCTTT.

This clonotype was detected many times. The chain is built from TRBV14 and TRBJ2-7, with 8 bases aligning to TRBD1. V dropped 0 bases and J dropped 12; count of bases not matched to a gene: 7. Germline V gene sequence: CDR1 SGHDN, CDR2 FVKESK. CDR3 size: 13 residues. The CDR3 protein is CASSQDVRTGRYF. CDR3 DNA sequence: TGTGCCAGCAGCCAAGACGTAAGGACAGGGAGGTACTTC.

The chain uses TRBV5-1 and TRBJ2-1; D uncertain. Germline-derived CDR1 and CDR2 are SGHRS and YFSETQ. Trimming took 1 base from V and 5 from J, leaving 16 bases between them. The CDR3 runs to 16 residues. The CDR3 is CASSLTSAAIDNEQFF. The CDR3 coding sequence is TGCGCCAGCAGCTTGACTTCCGCCGCCATTGACAATGAGCAGTTCTTC.

In this sample, this clonotype turned up many times. V gene TRBV28 combines with J gene TRBJ1-3; D is perhaps TRBD1 (6 bases). The CDR3 runs 17 residues. Trimming removed 2 bases from V and 0 bases from J, with 14 bases in between. CDR1 and CDR2 from the germline V gene are MDHEN and SYDVKM. Here the CDR3 DNA reads TGTGCCAGCAGTTTAGCCCTCGGACAGTTCTCTGGAAACACCATATATTTT. Translating it yields CASSLALGQFSGNTIYF.

This clonotype has at least ten counts. This chain uses TRBV2 with TRBJ2-1; the match to TRBD1 covers 7 bases. Trimming took 3 bases from V and 5 from J; bases not matched to a gene: 4. The CDR3 is 14 amino acids. Germline-derived CDR1 and CDR2 are SNHLY and FYNNEI. CDR3 in amino acids: CASSESGGNNEQFF. DNA of the CDR3: TGTGCCAGCAGTGAGTCAGGGGGTAACAATGAGCAGTTCTTC.

This clonotype was observed many times. The rearrangement links TRBV27 to TRBJ1-1; a possible D gene is TRBD1 (6 bases). There are 15 residues in the CDR3. V was shortened by 3 bases and J by 3 bases, with 14 bases between the two germline ends. Germline CDR1 reads MNHEY; CDR2 reads SMNVEV (reference sequence). CDR3 protein: CASSLGLGGHTEAFF. The CDR3 DNA follows: TGTGCCAGCAGTTTGGGGCTGGGGGGCCACACTGAAGCTTTCTTT.